This entry lists 18 T cell receptor beta chains sequenced from one sample in a study of T cells after yellow fever vaccination (dated by TCRdb to about 2019). Library preparation was by 5' RACE. The sequencer was an Illumina HiSeq 2500. The raw public reads went through TCRdb reprocessing: fastp at Q25, MiXCR clone calling, in-frame beta chains kept. Each entry is one CDR3 protein sequence, shown with its most common DNA and genes. This sample gives about 130,000 distinct CDR3 sequences in total; roughly 6.7% of them show up just once. The leading ten clones occupy 2.5% of the sample. Read against the paper, the sample's treatment or condition label means: live attenuated yellow fever vaccine strain. Material: CD4+ T cells sorted from PBMCs, obtained roughly 10 days after the first yellow fever vaccination. All receptors derive from a man younger than 35 who received the YFV17D yellow fever vaccine.

This clonotype came up a few times. A read error may produce the germline difference seen at one junction end. V usage is TRBV2 and J usage is TRBJ2-3, with TRBD2 matching over 7 bases. The CDR3 length is 18 residues. Germline V gene sequence: CDR1 SNHLY, CDR2 FYNNEI. In nucleotides, the CDR3 is TGTGCCTGCAGTTCCGGGAGGAGGTCGGGCCAACATACAGATACGCAGTATTTT. It translates to CACSSGRRSGQHTDTQYF.

This clonotype was observed many times. J is TRBJ2-7 and V is TRBV20-1; TRBD1 agrees at 11 bases. There are 13 residues in the CDR3. The germline gives CDR1 DFQATT, CDR2 SNEGSKA (reference sequence). Trimming removed 4 bases from V and 3 bases from J; junction bases left unmatched: 2. Here the CDR3 DNA reads TGCAGTGCTAAGGGACAGGGGGTCTACGAGCAGTACTTC. It codes for CSAKGQGVYEQYF.

This clonotype was detected many times. V and J are TRBV6-1 and TRBJ2-3, with no clear D. The germline V gene encodes CDR1 MNHNS and CDR2 SASEGT. Trimming took off 6 bases at V and 2 bases at J, with 12 bases between the two ends. This CDR3 has 14 residues. The CDR3 spells CASRKVVNTDTQYF. CDR3 nucleotide sequence: TGTGCCAGCAGAAAAGTAGTGAACACAGATACGCAGTATTTT.

In its sample, this clonotype was seen a few times. The chain employs TRBV6-2 or TRBV6-3 and TRBJ2-1, with TRBD2 identical over 15 bases. The germline gives CDR1 MNHEY, CDR2 SVGEGT. The CDR3 contains 17 residues. V lost 6 bases, J lost 4 bases, and 7 bases stayed unmatched. This CDR3 is CASRPPGLAGGYNEQFF. CDR3 DNA sequence: TGTGCCAGCAGACCACCGGGACTAGCGGGGGGATACAATGAGCAGTTCTTC.

This clonotype occurred many times. The chain uses TRBV12-3 or TRBV12-4 and TRBJ2-2; D gene unclear. V lost 4 bases to trimming and J lost 0 bases, with 6 bases between them. This CDR3 is built from 14 residues. The DNA of the CDR3 is TGTGCCAGCAGTTCCATACCGAACACCGGGGAGCTGTTTTTT. Protein: CASSSIPNTGELFF.

This clonotype came up many times. The chain couples TRBV11-2 to TRBJ2-2; D is ambiguous. Trimming stripped 0 bases from V and 0 bases from J, with 5 bases between. Germline CDR1 is SGHAT and CDR2 is FQNNGV. The CDR3 is 15 residues long. CDR3 nucleotides: TGTGCCAGCAGCTTAGATACAGCGAACACCGGGGAGCTGTTTTTT. Protein: CASSLDTANTGELFF.

This clonotype has a count of ten or more. The junction does not match germline at one end; this may be a read error. This sequence joins TRBV3-1 and TRBJ1-2; D remains unclear. The CDR3 has 13 residues. The V gene's germline CDR1 is LGHDT and CDR2 YNNKEL (reference sequence). CDR3 region: CASSQDLNNGYTF. As DNA, the CDR3 is TGTGCCAGCAGCCAAGATCTTAACAATGGCTACACCTTC.

This clonotype was counted many times. The chain joins TRBV7-3 to TRBJ2-2; 10 positions agree with TRBD2. CDR3 length: 14 amino acids. CDR1 and CDR2 (germline): SGHTA, FQGTGA. Trimming removed 6 bases from V and 6 bases from J; junction bases left unmatched: 4. CDR3 in amino acids: CASSPSGGAGELFF. The CDR3 bases are TGTGCCAGCAGTCCAAGCGGGGGGGCCGGGGAGCTGTTTTTT.

This clonotype was found many times. The chain has TRBV28 and TRBJ2-7; 16 bases agree with TRBD2. Germline V gives CDR1 MDHEN, CDR2 SYDVKM. The CDR3 contains 16 residues. The junction had 6 bases not matched to a gene; V was cut back by 5 bases and J by 5 bases. CDR3 in DNA: TGTGCCAGCAGTGGACCGGGACTAGCGGGGGGGCACGAGCAGTACTTC. Its protein product is CASSGPGLAGGHEQYF. Based on the CDR3 plus reference TRBV28 and TRBJ2-7, the full variable domain is DVKVTQSSRYLVKRTGEKVFLECVQDMDHENMFWYRQDPGLGLRLIYFSYDVKMKEKGDIPEGYSVSREKKERFSLILESASTNQTSMYLCASSGPGLAGGHEQYFGPGTRLTVT.

J is TRBJ2-5 and V is TRBV19, with a weak D call TRBD1 (5 bases). The CDR3 is 14 amino acids. The germline V gene encodes CDR1 LNHDA and CDR2 SQIVND (reference sequence). The V end lost 3 bases, the J end lost 5 bases, and 13 bases lay between the germline ends. As DNA, the CDR3 is TGTGCCAGTAGTATCTTTCCAGGGCGGGAGACCCAGTACTTC. Its translation is CASSIFPGRETQYF.

A word on this clonotype: A read error may explain this, as a much larger clone is one base away. The chain combines TRBV29-1 with TRBJ2-5; D not resolved. This CDR3 region has 13 residues. The V end was cut by 2 bases, the J end by 4 bases, with 11 bases between. CDR1 and CDR2 from the germline V gene are SQVTM and ANQGSEA. The CDR3 DNA reads TGCAGCGTTGAAAAGACACGGCCAGAGACCCAGTACTTC. As protein: CSVEKTRPETQYF.

This clonotype was seen at least ten times. CDR3: CASSLAPGGNSGELFF. The CDR3 bases are TGCGCCAGCAGCTTGGCCCCAGGGGGAAATTCCGGGGAGCTGTTTTTT. The chain employs TRBV5-1 and TRBJ2-2, with TRBD1 identical over 7 bases. The germline V gene encodes CDR1 SGHRS and CDR2 YFSETQ. The CDR3 has 16 residues. The J segment lost 6 bases and the V segment lost 0 bases, leaving 8 bases of the junction unmatched.

The chain couples TRBV4-2 to TRBJ1-2, with D possibly TRBD1 on 5 matching bases. The germline V gene has CDR1 LGHNA and CDR2 YNFKEQ. Trimming took off 4 bases at V and 3 bases at J, with 15 bases between the two ends. The CDR3 extends over 15 amino acids. This CDR3 is CASSPGGRADYGYTF. CDR3 DNA: TGTGCCAGCAGCCCCGGAGGCAGGGCCGACTATGGCTACACCTTC.

This clonotype was found many times. The chain couples TRBV10-3 to TRBJ2-7; 9 bases are a match to TRBD1. Germline lookup yields CDR1 ENHRY and CDR2 SYGVKD. The trim removed 6 bases at V and 5 bases at J, leaving 5 bases unmatched. The CDR3 spans 13 residues. CDR3 protein: CAIREQGANEQYV. In DNA, the CDR3 is TGTGCCATCAGGGAACAGGGGGCGAACGAGCAGTACGTC.

This clonotype was found many times. The chain joins TRBV20-1 to TRBJ2-5, with 7 bases lining up with TRBD2. Trimming cost V 0 bases and J 2 bases; bases outside gene matches: 0. Germline loops: CDR1 DFQATT, CDR2 SNEGSKA (reference sequence). The CDR3 contains 13 residues. CDR3 coding DNA: TGCAGTGCTAGAGACGGGGGGCAAGAGACCCAGTACTTC. Residues: CSARDGGQETQYF.

This clonotype came up many times. This rearrangement joins TRBV5-1 to TRBJ2-5; D is unclear. The germline V gene has CDR1 SGHRS and CDR2 YFSETQ. V dropped 3 bases and J dropped 2 bases, with 5 bases sitting between them. The CDR3 has 12 amino acids. This CDR3 is CASSYEQETQYF. CDR3 coding DNA: TGCGCCAGCAGCTACGAACAAGAGACCCAGTACTTC.

There are a few counts of this clonotype. This chain links TRBV19 with TRBJ2-1; D perhaps matches TRBD2 (6 bases). The CDR3 length is 16 residues. V was pared by 8 bases and J by 0 bases, with 17 bases between. Germline values: CDR1 LNHDA, CDR2 SQIVND (reference sequence). The CDR3 protein is CASGKTGTDSYNEQFF. CDR3 in DNA: TGTGCCAGTGGCAAAACCGGGACTGACTCCTACAATGAGCAGTTCTTC.

CDR3 coding DNA: TGTGCCAGCAGTTTTCGGACCTCTGGAAACACCATATATTTT. This gives the protein CASSFRTSGNTIYF. The genes are TRBV12-3 or TRBV12-4 and TRBJ1-3; D remains unclear. Trimming removed 3 bases at V and 0 bases at J, with 6 bases between. The CDR3 loop spans 14 amino acids.